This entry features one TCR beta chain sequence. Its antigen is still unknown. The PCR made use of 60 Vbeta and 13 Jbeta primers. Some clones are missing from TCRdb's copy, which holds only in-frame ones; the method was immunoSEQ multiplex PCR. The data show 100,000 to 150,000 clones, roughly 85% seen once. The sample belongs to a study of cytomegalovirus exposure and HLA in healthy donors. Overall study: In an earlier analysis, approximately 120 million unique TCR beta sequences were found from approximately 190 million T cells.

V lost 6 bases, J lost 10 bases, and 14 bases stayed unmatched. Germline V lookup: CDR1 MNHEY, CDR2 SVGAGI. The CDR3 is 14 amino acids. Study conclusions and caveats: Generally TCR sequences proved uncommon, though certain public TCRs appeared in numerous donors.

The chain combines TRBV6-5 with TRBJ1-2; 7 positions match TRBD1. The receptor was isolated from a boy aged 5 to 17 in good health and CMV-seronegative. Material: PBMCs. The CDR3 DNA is TGTGCCAGCAGCAGAAACACAGGGGAGGATGTCTACACCTTC. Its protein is CASSRNTGEDVYTF.